This TCR beta chain emerged from a study of post-analysis software for immune sequencing data (dated by TCRdb to the mid-2010s). As for the study more broadly: The recorded disease courses included relapsing-remitting, secondary progressive and progressive-relapsing multiple sclerosis, and some patients had no subtype annotation. The patient repertoires were set against under 12 previously published healthy control repertoires from donors whose ages ranged from roughly 6 to 27 years. A subset of samples was prepared in parallel using single-end sample barcoding, then pooled and co-amplified after Illumina adapter ligation. Overall study results and their limits: When samples were clustered directly using the F measure, samples prepared in the same batch co-clustered strongly, which prompted a batch-effect correction. Significantly higher frequencies in patients than in controls were found for roughly 5 TRBV segments, including TRBV5-6, TRBV5-1 and TRBV20-1. Normalized Chao1 diversity was significantly lower in multiple sclerosis patients than controls, suggesting substantial peripheral T-cell clonal expansion. The multiple sclerosis patient group was slightly younger than the control group.

The library was obtained by PCR. The sequencing machine was an Illumina HiSeq 2500. To reduce PCR and sequencing biases, unique molecular identifiers were built into the TCR beta cDNA libraries. Every 1 to 10 million input T cells yielded approximately 500,000 cDNA molecules, meaning each molecule approximated one T cell. Patient libraries were prepared and sequenced with the same protocol used for the earlier healthy control dataset. Samples belonging to the same batch were prepared together, multiplexed and sequenced on a shared HiSeq lane. The paper's data handling went like this. MIGEC was used to process the raw barcoded reads, and molecular identifier groups with only a single read were discarded before consensus assembly and CDR3 extraction. Clonotype tables were post-analysed with VDJtools, normalizing diversity by down-sampling all datasets to the smallest sample size. To correct batch-related cross-sample contamination, repertoire overlap clustering matched CDR3 amino acid sequences but not nucleotide sequences. TCRdb itself trimmed the public reads at Q25 with fastp, ran MiXCR and retained productive beta chains. Rows matching on CDR3 protein sequence are summarized as one entry with the most common DNA and genes. TCRdb assigned the V and J calls; the authors' analysis was not used. Present in this sample are 380,000 or so distinct CDR3 sequences, about a third of which were seen just once. Clones ranked in the top ten supply around 15% of the sample.

This clonotype was detected a few times. Its antigen remains undetermined. Base quality data are lacking; no much larger clone is found one base away. To demonstrate the VDJtools post-analysis software, TCR beta repertoires were profiled from the peripheral blood of 10 to 15 young patients with multiple sclerosis. The multiple sclerosis patients were children and adolescents between roughly 6 and 16 years of age. The cysteine opens and the phenylalanine closes a CDR3 of 15 amino acids. Just CDR3 DNA is preserved here, 45 bases in frame from base 1. CDR1 and CDR2 are read off the germline V gene (reference sequence) as DFQATT and SNEGSKA.

The sequenced sample consisted of blood. The V and J genes are TRBV20-1 and TRBJ2-5, with TRBD1 identical over 7 junction bases. The end of the DNA aligns better with TRBJ2-7, so the J call may be wrong. The TCR was taken from a girl aged 5-17 years with multiple sclerosis. The CDR3 region has the sequence CSARDATGDRYEQYF. The DNA sequence is TGCAGTGCTAGAGATGCAACAGGGGATAGGTACGAGCAGTACTTC.